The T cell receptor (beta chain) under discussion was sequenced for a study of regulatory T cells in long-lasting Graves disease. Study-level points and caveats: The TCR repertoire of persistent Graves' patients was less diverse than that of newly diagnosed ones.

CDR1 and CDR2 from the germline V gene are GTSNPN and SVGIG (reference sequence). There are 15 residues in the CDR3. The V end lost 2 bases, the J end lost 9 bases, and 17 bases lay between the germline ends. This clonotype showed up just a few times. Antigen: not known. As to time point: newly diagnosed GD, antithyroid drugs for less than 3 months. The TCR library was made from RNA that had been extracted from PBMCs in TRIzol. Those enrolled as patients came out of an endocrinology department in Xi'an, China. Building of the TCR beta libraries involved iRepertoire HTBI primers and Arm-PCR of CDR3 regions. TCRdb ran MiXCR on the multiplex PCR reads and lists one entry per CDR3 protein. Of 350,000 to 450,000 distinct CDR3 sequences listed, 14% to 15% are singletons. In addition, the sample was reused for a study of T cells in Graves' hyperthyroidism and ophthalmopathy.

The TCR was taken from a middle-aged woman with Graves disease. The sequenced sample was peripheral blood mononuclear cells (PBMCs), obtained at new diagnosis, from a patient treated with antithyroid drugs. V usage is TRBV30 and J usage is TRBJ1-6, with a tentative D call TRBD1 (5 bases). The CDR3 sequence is CAWSRGVGLGSPLHF. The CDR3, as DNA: TGTGCCTGGAGTCGAGGGGTGGGGCTGGGTTCACCCCTCCACTTT.